A single sample gave rise to the 18 T cell receptor beta chains below, sequenced in a study of shared clonotypes between healthy human individuals. The repertoire was sequenced with immunoSEQ multiplex PCR; TCRdb's copy has only in-frame clones and lacks some. This table has some 380,000 clones, roughly 96% appearing once. Sequencing was carried out using memory CD8+ T cells sorted from blood. Regarding subset: CD45RO+ cells pooled with CCR7-negative TemRA cells. These receptors were collected from a man aged 25-45 years in good health.

The gene calls are TRBV10-3 and TRBJ2-7; D gene ambiguous. The V gene's germline CDR1 is ENHRY and CDR2 SYGVKD. Between the trimmed V and J ends, which lost 1 base and 7 bases, there was a span of 5 bases. The CDR3 is 11 amino acids. CDR3 sequence (DNA): TGTGCCATCAGTGAGTTGGGAGAGCAGTACTTC. Encoded protein: CAISELGEQYF.

The gene calls are TRBV6-1 and TRBJ1-2; the D is unclear. Germline V lookup: CDR1 MNHNS, CDR2 SASEGT. V lost 6 bases and J 1 base, leaving 9 bases between the germline ends. The CDR3 runs to 13 residues. In DNA form, the CDR3 reads TGTGCCAGCAGCGAACGGATTAACTATGGCTACACCTTC. It codes for CASSERINYGYTF.

The V and J genes are TRBV4-1 and TRBJ1-4, with TRBD1 identical over 7 bases. CDR1 is MGHRA and CDR2 is YSYEKL in the germline V gene. The CDR3 has 14 residues. V gave up 4 bases and J gave up 6 bases; unmatched junction bases: 5. CDR3: CASSPQGRDEKLFF. The CDR3 DNA reads TGCGCCAGCAGCCCACAGGGGAGGGATGAAAAACTGTTTTTT.

The rearrangement links TRBV19 to TRBJ1-5, with a possible D match to TRBD1 (5 bases). The CDR3 has 14 amino acids. Trimming removed 7 bases at V and 2 bases at J, with 12 bases between. Germline V gene data show CDR1 as LNHDA and CDR2 as SQIVND (reference sequence). CDR3 DNA: TGTGCCAGTATGAGGGGAGGTGGCAATCAGCCCCAGCATTTT. It encodes CASMRGGGNQPQHF.

This sequence joins TRBV5-1 and TRBJ2-7, with 9 bases aligning to TRBD2. The V gene end was trimmed by 0 bases and the J gene end by 5 bases; junction bases not matched to a gene: 6. Germline-derived CDR1 and CDR2 are SGHRS and YFSETQ. The length of the CDR3 is 15 residues. The CDR3 sequence is CASSLAVAGANEQYF. The CDR3 bases are TGCGCCAGCAGCTTGGCCGTAGCGGGAGCCAACGAGCAGTACTTC. Based on the CDR3 plus reference TRBV5-1 and TRBJ2-7, the full variable domain is KAGVTQTPRYLIKTRGQQVTLSCSPISGHRSVSWYQQTPGQGLQFLFEYFSETQRNKGNFPGRFSGRQFSNSRSEMNVSTLELGDSALYLCASSLAVAGANEQYFGPGTRLTVT.

The V and J genes are TRBV7-8 and TRBJ2-7, with D tentatively TRBD1 (6 bases). This CDR3 has 14 amino acids. V dropped 0 bases and J dropped 0 bases, with 6 bases sitting between them. Germline CDR1 and CDR2: SGHVS and FQNEAQ. CDR3 sequence: CASSLAGHSYEQYF. The CDR3 DNA is TGTGCCAGCAGCTTAGCGGGACACTCCTACGAGCAGTACTTC.

The chain couples TRBV9 to TRBJ1-3; D unresolved. The CDR3 consists of 16 residues. Germline CDR1 is SGDLS and CDR2 is YYNGEE. Trimming left V 0 bases short and J 1 base short, with 11 bases between. The DNA for the CDR3 is TGTGCCAGCAGCGTAGGCCCCACGATATCTGGAAACACCATATATTTT. As protein: CASSVGPTISGNTIYF.

The rearrangement joins TRBV30 to TRBJ1-4; TRBD1 matches at 7 bases. From germline, CDR1 is GTSNPN and CDR2 SVGIG (reference sequence). V was pared by 5 bases and J by 4 bases, with 10 bases of the junction left unmatched. This CDR3 is built from 15 residues. CDR3 residues: CAWGETGINNEKLFF. The DNA of the CDR3 is TGTGCCTGGGGGGAGACAGGGATAAATAATGAAAAACTGTTTTTT. Supplemented by reference TRBV30 and TRBJ1-4, the full variable domain reads SQTIHQWPATLVQPVGSPLSLECTVEGTSNPNLYWYRQAAGRGLQLLFYSVGIGQISSEVPQNLSASRPQDRQFILSSKKLLLSDSGFYLCAWGETGINNEKLFFGSGTQLSVL.

The chain joins TRBV5-1 to TRBJ2-7, with 10 positions matching TRBD1. Germline V gene data show CDR1 as SGHRS and CDR2 as YFSETQ. The CDR3 sequence is 16 residues long. The junction had 10 bases not matched to a gene; V was cut back by 4 bases and J by 3 bases. For the CDR3, the DNA is TGCGCCAGCAGCATAACCCCCGGGACAGGGGTCTACGAGCAGTACTTC. Protein: CASSITPGTGVYEQYF. The full variable domain, in which reference TRBV5-1 and TRBJ2-7 provide the parts outside the CDR3, is KAGVTQTPRYLIKTRGQQVTLSCSPISGHRSVSWYQQTPGQGLQFLFEYFSETQRNKGNFPGRFSGRQFSNSRSEMNVSTLELGDSALYLCASSITPGTGVYEQYFGPGTRLTVT.

This clone was observed a few times. The chain joins TRBV6-1 to TRBJ1-5; 7 nucleotides match TRBD1. The trim removed 4 bases at V and 0 bases at J, leaving 6 bases unmatched. There are 16 residues in the CDR3. The germline V gene encodes CDR1 MNHNS and CDR2 SASEGT. The CDR3 bases are TGTGCCAGCAGTGGGTCAGGGGGTAGTAGCAATCAGCCCCAGCATTTT. Residues: CASSGSGGSSNQPQHF.

J is TRBJ1-4 and V is TRBV14; 9 bases fit TRBD1. The CDR3 consists of 16 residues. The germline CDR1 and CDR2 sequences are SGHDN and FVKESK. Germline trimming cut 1 base from V and 8 bases from J; bases unmatched to any gene: 8. The CDR3 here is CASSQVWTGAEEKLFF. CDR3 sequence (DNA): TGTGCCAGCAGCCAAGTCTGGACAGGGGCGGAAGAAAAACTGTTTTTT.

V gene TRBV6-4 combines with J gene TRBJ1-1, with D possibly being TRBD1 (5 bases). This CDR3 is 15 amino acids long. The germline V gene encodes CDR1 MRHNA and CDR2 SNTAGT. Trimming took off 2 bases at V and 5 bases at J, with 15 bases between the two ends. CDR3 nucleotide sequence: TGTGCCAGCAGTGACAGTTGGGGGTCGGGGACTGAAGCTTTCTTT. It is translated as CASSDSWGSGTEAFF.

The chain has TRBV30 and TRBJ2-5; 7 positions agree with TRBD1. This CDR3 is built from 12 residues. Germline trimming cut 6 bases from V and 5 bases from J; bases unmatched to any gene: 6. Germline loops: CDR1 GTSNPN, CDR2 SVGIG (reference sequence). The DNA of the CDR3 is TGTGCCTGTCGGACAGGTTGGGAGACCCAGTACTTC. Translating it yields CACRTGWETQYF.

The chain joins TRBV13 to TRBJ2-1, with D uncertain. The germline V gene encodes CDR1 PRHDT and CDR2 FYEKMQ (reference sequence). The CDR3 is 12 residues long. V dropped 1 base and J dropped 9 bases, with 7 bases sitting between them. The CDR3 protein is CASSLELGEQFF. The CDR3 DNA follows: TGTGCCAGCAGCTTAGAATTGGGTGAGCAGTTCTTC.

This clone was seen only once. The V and J genes are TRBV27 and TRBJ1-1, with 7 positions matching TRBD1. The V gene end was trimmed by 3 bases and the J gene end by 12 bases; junction bases not matched to a gene: 10. Germline CDR1 reads MNHEY; CDR2 reads SMNVEV (reference sequence). The CDR3 runs to 13 residues. The CDR3 here is CASSFVIGQATFF. The CDR3 DNA reads TGTGCCAGCAGTTTTGTAATAGGACAGGCAACTTTCTTT.

In DNA, the CDR3 is TGTGCCAGCAGCCCTAACGTTAGAAATGAGCAGTTCTTC. Its protein is CASSPNVRNEQFF. J is TRBJ2-1 and V is TRBV9; D remains ambiguous. V lost 4 bases, J lost 7 bases, and 12 bases lay in between. This CDR3 has 13 residues. Germline CDR1 SGDLS, CDR2 YYNGEE.

The chain uses TRBV6-6 and TRBJ1-1; 10 bases line up with TRBD1. The germline gives CDR1 MNHNY, CDR2 SVGAGI (reference sequence). V was pared by 2 bases and J by 4 bases, with 4 bases of the junction left unmatched. The CDR3 contains 15 residues. The CDR3 here is CASSYGDRGRTEAFF. CDR3 nucleotides: TGTGCCAGCAGTTACGGTGACAGGGGGCGCACTGAAGCTTTCTTT.

The J gene is TRBJ2-1, the V gene TRBV5-1; no reliable D call. V gave up 1 base and J gave up 7 bases, with 12 bases separating them. The CDR3 is 14 residues long. Germline lookup yields CDR1 SGHRS and CDR2 YFSETQ. CDR3 sequence: CASSLNGQMNEQFF. CDR3 DNA sequence: TGCGCCAGCAGCTTGAACGGCCAGATGAATGAGCAGTTCTTC.